What follows are 27 T cell receptor beta chains derived from one specimen sequenced in a study of OX40 agonist ivuxolimab in advanced cancers. Some clones are missing from TCRdb's copy, which holds only in-frame ones; the method was immunoSEQ multiplex PCR. The sample includes 75,000 to 80,000 clones, over 75% of them seen just once. The input for sequencing was CD4+ or CD8+ T cells sorted from blood, taken in a trial of the OX40 agonist ivuxolimab. The source is an adult with an advanced solid tumor such as melanoma, head and neck, liver or kidney cancer.

This clone was counted between two and nine times. This rearrangement joins TRBV28 to TRBJ1-2, with 9 positions matching TRBD1. Looked up from germline, CDR1 is MDHEN and CDR2 is SYDVKM. J was trimmed by 5 bases and V by 6 bases; bases with no gene match: 13. This CDR3 has 16 residues. CDR3 DNA sequence: TGTGCCAGCAGCTCGACAGGGGGAATGAGTTTGTATGGCTACACCTTC. It yields the protein CASSSTGGMSLYGYTF.

J is TRBJ2-2 and V is TRBV4-3; TRBD2 aligns across 10 bases. The CDR3 consists of 19 residues. Germline assignment: CDR1 LGHNA and CDR2 YSLEER. V lost 0 bases to trimming and J lost 0 bases; unmatched junction nucleotides: 7. CDR3 region: CASSQDLSGRVANTGELFF. DNA for the CDR3: TGCGCCAGCAGCCAAGATTTGAGCGGGAGGGTTGCGAACACCGGGGAGCTGTTTTTT.

This clone was detected once. V gene TRBV7-2 combines with J gene TRBJ1-5; D is unclear. This CDR3 is built from 13 residues. In germline, CDR1 is SGHTA, CDR2 FQGNSA. Trimming removed 2 bases at V and 5 bases at J, with 7 bases between. CDR3 sequence reads: CASSLIKDQPQHF. Here the CDR3 DNA reads TGTGCCAGCAGCTTAATAAAGGATCAGCCCCAGCATTTT. Full variable domain (remainder filled in from reference TRBV7-2 and TRBJ1-5): GAGVSQSPSNKVTEKGKDVELRCDPISGHTALYWYRQSLGQGLEFLIYFQGNSAPDKSGLPSDRFSAERTGGSVSTLTIQRTQQEDSAVYLCASSLIKDQPQHFGDGTRLSIL.

The V gene is TRBV4-1, the J gene TRBJ2-1; D perhaps matches TRBD2 (6 bases). V lost 3 bases to trimming and J lost 0 bases, with 15 bases between them. Looked up from germline, CDR1 is MGHRA and CDR2 is YSYEKL. This CDR3 has 17 amino acids. CDR3 sequence: CASSHEEGKSSYNEQFF. The DNA for the CDR3 is TGCGCCAGCAGCCACGAGGAGGGCAAGAGCTCCTACAATGAGCAGTTCTTC.

In its sample, this clone was seen a few times. The CDR3 DNA reads TGTGCCAGTAGTCGCCTTGGGACAGCAGGTTCCCCCTCTTCCTCCCCCTCTCTCAATGAGCAGTTCTTC. It translates to CASSRLGTAGSPSSSPSLNEQFF. The V call is TRBV19, the J call TRBJ2-1; 7 bases fit TRBD1. The CDR3 runs to 23 residues. V was pared by 5 bases and J by 6 bases, with 34 bases of the junction left unmatched. CDR1 LNHDA and CDR2 SQIVND come from the germline V gene (reference sequence).

The chain uses TRBV19 and TRBJ1-1; the D is unclear. V shed 3 bases and J shed 0 bases, with 20 bases lying between them. The CDR3 spans 18 residues. CDR1 and CDR2 (germline): LNHDA, SQIVND (reference sequence). CDR3 protein: CASSMDPRRPDLNTEAFF. CDR3 in DNA: TGTGCCAGTAGTATGGACCCACGGAGACCCGATCTGAACACTGAAGCTTTCTTT.

This clone was observed once. This rearrangement joins TRBV5-1 to TRBJ1-1, with 8 bases that match TRBD1. CDR1 SGHRS and CDR2 YFSETQ come from the germline V gene. J gave up 4 bases and V 4 bases, and 6 bases lay outside the gene matches. The CDR3 sequence is 14 residues long. This CDR3 is CASSAGTGGTEAFF. CDR3 nucleotide sequence: TGCGCCAGCAGCGCCGGGACAGGCGGCACTGAAGCTTTCTTT.

As DNA, the CDR3 is TGTGCCAGCAGTGGTGGTCCTGGGGAGACCCAGTACTTC. Its protein is CASSGGPGETQYF. This chain links TRBV7-3 with TRBJ2-5; D ambiguous. V lost 6 bases and J 5 bases, leaving 13 bases between the germline ends. The CDR3 is made up of 13 amino acids. The V gene's germline CDR1 is SGHTA and CDR2 FQGTGA.

This clone was observed once. V usage is TRBV27 and J usage is TRBJ2-2; possibly TRBD1 for D (7 bases). This CDR3 region has 15 residues. With 5 bases removed from V and 5 bases from J, the gap between germline ends came to 15 bases. CDR1 MNHEY and CDR2 SMNVEV come from the germline V gene (reference sequence). The CDR3 region has the DNA TGTGCCAGCAGTCTCCAGGGGGGAGCAACCGGGGAGCTGTTTTTT. Its protein is CASSLQGGATGELFF.

This sequence joins TRBV11-1 and TRBJ2-3; 14 bases line up with TRBD2. The V gene end was trimmed by 2 bases and the J gene end by 5 bases; junction bases not matched to a gene: 6. The CDR3 contains 17 residues. Germline loops: CDR1 SGHAT, CDR2 FQDESV (reference sequence). CDR3 region: CASSLMGLAGVGDTQYF. CDR3 DNA sequence: TGTGCCAGCAGCTTAATGGGACTAGCGGGAGTCGGAGATACGCAGTATTTT. Full variable domain (rest looked up from reference TRBV11-1 and TRBJ2-3): EAEVAQSPRYKITEKSQAVAFWCDPISGHATLYWYRQILGQGPELLVQFQDESVVDDSQLPKDRFSAERLKGVDSTLKIQPAELGDSAMYLCASSLMGLAGVGDTQYFGPGTRLTVL.

The chain couples TRBV7-9 to TRBJ2-1; D not certain. Looked up from germline, CDR1 is SEHNR and CDR2 is FQNEAQ (reference sequence). This CDR3 spans 16 amino acids. The germline V and J ends were trimmed by 1 base and 3 bases, with 13 bases remaining between them. The CDR3 loop reads CASSLVLGPLYNEQFF. As DNA, the CDR3 is TGTGCCAGCAGCTTAGTTCTGGGCCCCCTCTACAATGAGCAGTTCTTC. Looking up the rest from reference TRBV7-9 and TRBJ2-1 gives the full variable domain: DTGVSQNPRHKITKRGQNVTFRCDPISEHNRLYWYRQTLGQGPEFLTYFQNEAQLEKSRLLSDRFSAERPKGSFSTLEIQRTEQGDSAMYLCASSLVLGPLYNEQFFGPGTRLTVL.

The chain couples TRBV7-6 to TRBJ2-3, with 10 bases aligning to TRBD2. V trimming: 4 bases; J trimming: 4 bases; junction bases outside the gene matches: 5. Germline loops: CDR1 SGHVS, CDR2 FNYEAQ. The CDR3 contains 15 residues. The CDR3 sequence: CASSSSGSRSDTQYF. CDR3 nucleotide sequence: TGTGCCAGCAGCTCTAGCGGGAGTAGGTCAGATACGCAGTATTTT.

V and J are TRBV29-1 and TRBJ2-5, with TRBD1 matching 8 bases. Germline V gene sequence: CDR1 SQVTM, CDR2 ANQGSEA. V lost 5 bases, J lost 0 bases, and 5 bases stayed unmatched. The CDR3 sequence is 14 residues long. CDR3 nucleotides: TGCAGCGTTTCCGGGACAGGATACCAAGAGACCCAGTACTTC. It encodes CSVSGTGYQETQYF.

The gene calls are TRBV7-9 and TRBJ2-5, with D unclear. The better agreement between TRBJ2-7 and the DNA end casts doubt on the J call. Looked up from germline, CDR1 is SEHNR and CDR2 is FQNEAQ (reference sequence). This CDR3 is built from 11 residues. The CDR3 is CASSYQSEQYF. CDR3 bases: TGTGCCAGCAGCTACCAATCCGAGCAGTACTTC.

This clone came up many times. The genes are TRBV20-1 and TRBJ1-5; D not resolved. V was cut by 0 bases and J by 11 bases, with 8 bases left in between. The CDR3 sequence is 11 residues long. The germline V gene has CDR1 DFQATT and CDR2 SNEGSKA (reference sequence). CDR3 sequence: CSARDGRAQHF. The CDR3 DNA reads TGCAGTGCTAGAGATGGGAGGGCCCAGCATTTT.

This clone has only a few counts. The chain joins TRBV10-3 to TRBJ2-5; TRBD1 matches at 7 bases. The CDR3 totals 12 residues. CDR1 and CDR2 from the germline V gene are ENHRY and SYGVKD. J gave up 5 bases and V 7 bases, and 4 bases lay outside the gene matches. The CDR3 sequence is CAIKGASETQYF. The CDR3 nucleotides read TGTGCCATCAAGGGGGCTTCCGAGACCCAGTACTTC.

The chain uses TRBV2 and TRBJ2-1, with no clear D. The CDR3 spans 10 residues. V was pared by 7 bases and J by 10 bases, with 8 bases between. Per germline, CDR1 SNHLY and CDR2 FYNNEI. The CDR3 nucleotides read TGTGCCAGCAACAAGGCGGAGCAGTTCTTC. Its protein product is CASNKAEQFF. The variable domain in full, with the rest retrieved from reference TRBV2 and TRBJ2-1, is EPEVTQTPSHQVTQMGQEVILRCVPISNHLYFYWYRQILGQKVEFLVSFYNNEISEKSEIFDDQFSVERPDGSNFTLKIRSTKLEDSAMYFCASNKAEQFFGPGTRLTVL.

In the case of this clone: Other DNA sequences in the same sample also yield this CDR3. The rearrangement links TRBV5-5 to TRBJ2-7; D might be TRBD2 (6 bases). V lost 4 bases and J 5 bases, leaving 13 bases between the germline ends. Germline loops: CDR1 SGHKS, CDR2 YYEKEE (reference sequence). The CDR3 consists of 13 residues. CDR3 bases: TGTGCCAGCAGCCCGGGTGGCGGGGACGAGCAGTACTTC. Translated, it gives CASSPGGGDEQYF.

V and J are TRBV18 and TRBJ2-3, with D maybe TRBD1 (6 bases). Germline V gene lookup returns CDR1 KGHSH and CDR2 LQKENI. CDR3 length: 17 amino acids. The V gene lost 3 bases and the J gene lost 6 bases, with 22 bases spanning the gap. CDR3 loop: CASSPFPGQSGVDTQYF. The DNA of the CDR3 is TGTGCCAGCTCACCCTTCCCCGGACAGTCCGGGGTGGATACGCAGTATTTT.

The rearrangement links TRBV5-1 to TRBJ2-3; D is ambiguous. This CDR3 region has 14 residues. Germline CDR1 SGHRS, CDR2 YFSETQ. Trimming took 0 bases from V and 2 from J, leaving 7 bases between them. The CDR3 region is CASSLGAFTDTQYF. In DNA form, the CDR3 reads TGCGCCAGCAGCTTGGGAGCTTTCACAGATACGCAGTATTTT.

In DNA form, the CDR3 reads TGCGCCAGCAGCCCGGGTTCCCTAGCGGGAGGTGACGAGCAGTACTTC. It codes for CASSPGSLAGGDEQYF. The gene calls are TRBV5-1 and TRBJ2-7; 11 bases are a match to TRBD2. J was trimmed by 5 bases and V by 4 bases; bases with no gene match: 11. CDR3 length equals 16 residues. Germline CDR1 reads SGHRS; CDR2 reads YFSETQ.

This rearrangement joins TRBV19 to TRBJ2-1; 11 nucleotides line up with TRBD1. V trimming: 5 bases; J trimming: 7 bases; junction bases outside the gene matches: 7. The CDR3 consists of 15 residues. Germline loops: CDR1 LNHDA, CDR2 SQIVND (reference sequence). The CDR3: CASSSWTGGPNEQFF. The CDR3 region has the DNA TGTGCCAGTAGTTCCTGGACAGGGGGCCCGAATGAGCAGTTCTTC.

As regards this clone: No conserved phenylalanine or tryptophan ends this CDR3, so it is likely a read error. No DNA is shown, since the ends of the CDR3 on it are uncertain; the CDR3 is the one TCRdb lists. The gene calls are TRBV7-8 and TRBJ1-1. The germline gives CDR1 SGHVS, CDR2 FQNEAQ. A total of 12 residues make up the CDR3, ends included. The CDR3 sequence is CASKEGGTPSFL.

The rearrangement links TRBV6-4 to TRBJ2-7; 11 nucleotides align to TRBD2. This CDR3 comprises 15 residues. Germline CDR1 is MRHNA and CDR2 is SNTAGT. V was pared by 8 bases and J by 4 bases, with 10 bases of the junction left unmatched. Here the CDR3 DNA reads TGTGCCAGCGGGGAGGGGACTAGCGGAAATTACGAGCAGTACTTC. It is translated as CASGEGTSGNYEQYF.

There are a few counts of this clone. The rearrangement uses TRBV29-1 and TRBJ2-3; possible D gene TRBD1, 5 bases. This CDR3 has 13 amino acids. Looked up from germline, CDR1 is SQVTM and CDR2 is ANQGSEA. Trimming took 6 bases from V and 4 from J, leaving 14 bases between them. The CDR3 loop reads CSVRTYSADTQYF. CDR3 nucleotide sequence: TGCAGCGTCCGGACATACTCGGCAGATACGCAGTATTTT.

The chain carries TRBV6-1 and TRBJ2-7; either TRBD1 or TRBD2 may fit D (7 bases each). CDR1 and CDR2 (germline): MNHNS, SASEGT. The CDR3 is made up of 15 amino acids. V lost 5 bases and J lost 0, with 14 bases in between. This chain's CDR3 is CASSREGQYSYEQYF. DNA of the CDR3: TGTGCCAGCAGTAGGGAGGGACAGTACTCCTACGAGCAGTACTTC.

The chain is built from TRBV5-1 and TRBJ1-1; the D gene is possibly TRBD1 (5 bases). CDR1 and CDR2 (germline): SGHRS, YFSETQ. Trimming removed 3 bases at V and 0 bases at J, with 15 bases between. CDR3 length: 16 amino acids. CDR3 sequence: CASSSTTGRMNTEAFF. CDR3 DNA sequence: TGCGCCAGCAGCTCGACGACGGGACGAATGAACACTGAAGCTTTCTTT.